The 18 T cell receptor beta chains in this list originate from one sample, sequenced in a study of T cell repertoires in cytomegalovirus infection. These receptors have no known antigen. TCRdb re-derived calls from the reads in MiXCR, one entry per CDR3 protein. The sample carries approximately 270,000 distinct CDR3 sequences, around 20% recorded once. This specimen consisted of cultured PBMCs, obtained from culture after CMV antigen stimulation. The receptors derive from a human donor in good health (CMV status not recorded). Some clones in this sample may be carry-over from other donors' samples.

The chain carries TRBV7-9 and TRBJ2-1; 8 bases match TRBD1. The CDR3 length is 16 residues. Per the germline V gene, CDR1 is SEHNR and CDR2 is FQNEAQ (reference sequence). V lost 6 bases and J lost 5; bases outside the gene matches: 12. CDR3 sequence reads: CASRQAGTGLDNEQFF. The DNA of the CDR3 is TGTGCCAGCAGACAAGCCGGGACAGGCCTGGACAATGAGCAGTTCTTC.

This clonotype was counted at least ten times. This sequence joins TRBV7-6 and TRBJ2-7; possibly TRBD1 for D (6 bases). Germline V gene sequence: CDR1 SGHVS, CDR2 FNYEAQ. This CDR3 is 14 amino acids long. V dropped 4 bases and J dropped 3 bases, with 13 bases sitting between them. CDR3 residues: CASSSRQDSYEQYF. As DNA, the CDR3 is TGTGCCAGCAGCTCCAGGCAGGACAGCTACGAGCAGTACTTC.

This clonotype was counted between two and nine times. The chain carries TRBV19 and TRBJ1-1; D uncertain. Trimming pared 0 bases from V and 1 base from J, leaving 12 bases between. From germline, CDR1 is LNHDA and CDR2 SQIVND (reference sequence). This CDR3 is 16 amino acids long. The CDR3 spells CASSIDKTATNTEAFF. The CDR3 nucleotides are TGTGCCAGTAGTATAGATAAGACCGCCACGAACACTGAAGCTTTCTTT.

The chain recombines TRBV11-3 with TRBJ1-1, with 7 bases aligning to TRBD1. The J segment lost 0 bases and the V segment lost 6 bases, leaving 4 bases of the junction unmatched. Germline CDR1 SGHNT, CDR2 YENEEA. This CDR3 is built from 14 residues. The CDR3: CASRRTGLNTEAFF. Here the CDR3 DNA reads TGTGCCAGCAGAAGGACAGGACTGAACACTGAAGCTTTCTTT.

The chain joins TRBV12-3 or TRBV12-4 to TRBJ1-2; possible D gene TRBD1, 5 bases. The V end lost 5 bases, the J end lost 1 base, and 11 bases lay between the germline ends. The CDR3 runs 14 residues. The CDR3 nucleotides read TGTGCCAGCAGTGACAGCGGAAATAACTATGGCTACACCTTC. Translated: CASSDSGNNYGYTF.

This clonotype was detected ten times or more. The chain carries TRBV7-2 and TRBJ2-1; 11 nucleotides align to TRBD1. Germline CDR1 reads SGHTA; CDR2 reads FQGNSA. The CDR3 sequence is 15 residues long. The J segment lost 8 bases and the V segment lost 5 bases, leaving 8 bases of the junction unmatched. The CDR3, as DNA: TGTGCCAGCAGCGTCGGACAGGGGGCTCGCTATGAGCAGTTCTTC. Protein sequence: CASSVGQGARYEQFF.

This clonotype came up many times. The chain links TRBV7-2 to TRBJ2-1, with D perhaps TRBD2 (5 bases). CDR1 is SGHTA, CDR2 FQGNSA, per germline. The CDR3 spans 15 residues. The V end was cut by 5 bases, the J end by 0 bases, with 11 bases between. The CDR3 spells CASSLERSSYNEQFF. The DNA for the CDR3 is TGTGCCAGCAGCCTTGAGCGGAGCTCCTACAATGAGCAGTTCTTC. The full variable domain, its missing parts supplied by reference TRBV7-2 and TRBJ2-1, is GAGVSQSPSNKVTEKGKDVELRCDPISGHTALYWYRQSLGQGLEFLIYFQGNSAPDKSGLPSDRFSAERTGGSVSTLTIQRTQQEDSAVYLCASSLERSSYNEQFFGPGTRLTVL.

This clonotype was picked up a small number of times. The chain has TRBV19 and TRBJ1-5; D may be TRBD1 (6 bases). Trimming cost V 7 bases and J 6 bases, with 13 bases left between them. CDR1 is LNHDA, CDR2 SQIVND, per germline (reference sequence). CDR3 length equals 13 residues. The DNA for the CDR3 is TGTGCCAGTAAGGCAGGGGTAATTCAGCCCCAGCATTTT. Translated, it gives CASKAGVIQPQHF.

This clonotype was counted a few times. The chain combines TRBV6-2 or TRBV6-3 with TRBJ2-7, with a weak D call TRBD2 (6 bases). V lost 5 bases and J lost 3, with 14 bases in between. This CDR3 region has 14 residues. Per the germline V gene, CDR1 is MNHEY and CDR2 is SVGEGT. The CDR3 sequence is CASSRPSAYYEQYV. CDR3 coding DNA: TGTGCCAGCAGTCGACCTAGCGCTTACTACGAGCAGTACGTC.

The DNA for the CDR3 is TGCGCCAGCAGCCAATCTTTAGGAGGAAAGGGGCCCCAGCATTTT. This translates into CASSQSLGGKGPQHF. The V call is TRBV4-1, the J call TRBJ1-5; D is ambiguous. The CDR3 is 15 amino acids. CDR1 and CDR2 (germline): MGHRA, YSYEKL. V gave up 2 bases and J gave up 9 bases, with 17 bases separating them.

The chain combines TRBV5-4 with TRBJ2-1; D is ambiguous. The CDR3 contains 12 residues. V was pared by 0 bases and J by 7 bases, with 5 bases between. In germline, CDR1 is SGHNT, CDR2 YYREEE (reference sequence). The CDR3 nucleotides read TGTGCCAGCAGCTTGGCCCAGAATGAGCAGTTCTTC. It is translated as CASSLAQNEQFF.

The CDR3: CSARGTGAYPYSNQPQHF. Written as DNA, the CDR3 is TGCAGTGCTAGGGGCACAGGGGCATACCCCTATAGCAATCAGCCCCAGCATTTT. This sequence joins TRBV20-1 and TRBJ1-5; 7 positions match TRBD1. CDR1 DFQATT and CDR2 SNEGSKA come from the germline V gene (reference sequence). The CDR3 consists of 18 residues. J was trimmed by 0 bases and V by 3 bases; bases with no gene match: 14.

This clonotype was found many times. The chain is built from TRBV7-2 and TRBJ1-5; the D is unclear. Trimming stripped 2 bases from V and 5 bases from J, with 4 bases between. Per germline, CDR1 SGHTA and CDR2 FQGNSA. The CDR3 is 12 amino acids. CDR3 region: CASSLPDQPQHF. The CDR3 DNA reads as TGTGCCAGCAGCTTACCAGATCAGCCCCAGCATTTT.

The count of this clonotype is one. V usage is TRBV27 and J usage is TRBJ2-7; possibly TRBD2 for D (6 bases). Trimming took 7 bases from V and 7 from J, leaving 11 bases between them. The length of the CDR3 is 11 residues. Germline values: CDR1 MNHEY, CDR2 SMNVEV (reference sequence). The CDR3, as DNA: TGTGCCAGCACCTCCGCGGGAGAGCAGTACTTC. Amino acids: CASTSAGEQYF.

The rearrangement joins TRBV9 to TRBJ1-1; D is uncertain. There are 15 residues in the CDR3. Germline lookup yields CDR1 SGDLS and CDR2 YYNGEE. The V end lost 0 bases, the J end lost 0 bases, and 9 bases lay between the germline ends. CDR3 nucleotides: TGTGCCAGCAGCGTAGGCCATATAATGAACACTGAAGCTTTCTTT. It translates to CASSVGHIMNTEAFF.

This clonotype was observed at least ten times. V gene TRBV11-2 combines with J gene TRBJ2-1; D is undetermined. Germline-derived CDR1 and CDR2 are SGHAT and FQNNGV. The CDR3 is made up of 13 amino acids. V dropped 3 bases and J dropped 2 bases, with 5 bases sitting between them. CDR3 nucleotides: TGTGCCAGCAGCTTTCGCCCCTACAATGAGCAGTTCTTC. Its protein product is CASSFRPYNEQFF.

This clonotype was counted a few times. The CDR3 DNA sequence: TGTGCCAGCACCCGAACCGGGACTTTGTCCGAAAAACTGTTTTTT. Translation gives CASTRTGTLSEKLFF. This chain joins TRBV6-1 and TRBJ1-4; weak D call: TRBD1 (5 bases). The CDR3 totals 15 residues. V was cut by 7 bases and J by 8 bases, with 20 bases left in between. Germline V gives CDR1 MNHNS, CDR2 SASEGT.

The J gene is TRBJ1-6, the V gene TRBV25-1, with TRBD1 identical over 11 bases. CDR1 MGHDK and CDR2 SYGVNS come from the germline V gene. J gave up 9 bases and V 6 bases, and 7 bases lay outside the gene matches. CDR3 length: 15 amino acids. For the CDR3, the DNA is TGTGCCAGCAGGGGGACAGGGGGGGGGAGTTCACCCCTCCACTTT. This sequence encodes CASRGTGGGSSPLHF.